This TCR beta chain was identified in a study of cytomegalovirus exposure and HLA in healthy donors. Comment on this clone: Its specificity is not known.

PCR primers comprised 60 Vbeta and 13 Jbeta primers. Clones were read by immunoSEQ multiplex PCR, and TCRdb kept only the in-frame ones, dropping some. This table holds tens of thousands of clones, approximately 82% found once. Study results and limitations: CMV antigen specificity of a few CMV-associated chains was confirmed in vitro. Associated with HLA alleles at 0.05 false discovery rate in a later analysis were some 18,000 TCR beta sequences. The authors later linked a missense DCLRE1C variant to TCR beta V- and J-gene trimming.

The CDR3 spans 15 residues. Germline-derived CDR1 and CDR2 are SGHVS and FQNEAQ. V gave up 0 bases and J gave up 4 bases, with 9 bases separating them. Source material: PBMCs. The sequence derives from a man younger than 35 in good health and CMV-seronegative. This rearrangement joins TRBV7-8 to TRBJ2-2, with D uncertain. CDR3 sequence: CASSLAAPGTGELFF. Written as DNA, the CDR3 is TGTGCCAGCAGCTTAGCGGCGCCGGGCACCGGGGAGCTGTTTTTT. Combining the CDR3 with reference TRBV7-8 and TRBJ2-2 gives the whole variable domain GAGVSQSPRYKVAKRGQDVALRCDPISGHVSLFWYQQALGQGPEFLTYFQNEAQLDKSGLPSDRFFAERPEGSVSTLKIQRTQQEDSAVYLCASSLAAPGTGELFFGEGSRLTVL.